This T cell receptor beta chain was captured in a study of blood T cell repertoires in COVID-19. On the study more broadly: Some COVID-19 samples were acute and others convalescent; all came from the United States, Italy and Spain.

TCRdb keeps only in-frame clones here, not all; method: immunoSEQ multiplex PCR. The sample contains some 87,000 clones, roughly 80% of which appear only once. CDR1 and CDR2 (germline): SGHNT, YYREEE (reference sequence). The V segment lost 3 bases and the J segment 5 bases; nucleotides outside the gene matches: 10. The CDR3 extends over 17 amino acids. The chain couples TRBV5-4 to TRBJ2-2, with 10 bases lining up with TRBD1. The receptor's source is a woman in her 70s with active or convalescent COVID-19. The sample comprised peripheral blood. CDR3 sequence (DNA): TGTGCCAGCAGCTCTGGGACAGGGGTTGAAAGGACCGGGGAGCTGTTTTTT. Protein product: CASSSGTGVERTGELFF.